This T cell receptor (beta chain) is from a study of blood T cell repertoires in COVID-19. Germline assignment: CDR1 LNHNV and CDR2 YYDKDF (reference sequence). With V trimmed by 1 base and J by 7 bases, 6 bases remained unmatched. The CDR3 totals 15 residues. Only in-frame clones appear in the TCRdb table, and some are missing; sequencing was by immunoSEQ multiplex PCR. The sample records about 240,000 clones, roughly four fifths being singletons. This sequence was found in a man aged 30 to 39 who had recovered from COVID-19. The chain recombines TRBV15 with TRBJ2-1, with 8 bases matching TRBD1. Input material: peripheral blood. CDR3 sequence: CATSRGPGGPNEQFF. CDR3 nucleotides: TGTGCCACCAGCAGAGGGCCAGGGGGCCCGAATGAGCAGTTCTTC.